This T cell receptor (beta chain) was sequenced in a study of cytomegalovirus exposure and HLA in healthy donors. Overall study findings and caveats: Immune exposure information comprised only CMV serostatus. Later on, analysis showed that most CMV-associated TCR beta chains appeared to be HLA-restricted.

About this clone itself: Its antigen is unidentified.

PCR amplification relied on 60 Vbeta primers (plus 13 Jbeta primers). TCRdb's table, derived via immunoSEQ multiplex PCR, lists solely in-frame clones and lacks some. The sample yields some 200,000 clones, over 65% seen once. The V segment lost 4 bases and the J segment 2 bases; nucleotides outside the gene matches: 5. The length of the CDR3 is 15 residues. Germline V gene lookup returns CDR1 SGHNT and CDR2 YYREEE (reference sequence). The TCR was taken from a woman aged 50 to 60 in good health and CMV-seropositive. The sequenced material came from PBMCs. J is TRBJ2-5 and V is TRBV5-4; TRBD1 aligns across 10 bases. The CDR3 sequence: CASSRGQGVQETQYF. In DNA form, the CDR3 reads TGTGCCAGCAGCCGCGGACAGGGGGTACAAGAGACCCAGTACTTC.